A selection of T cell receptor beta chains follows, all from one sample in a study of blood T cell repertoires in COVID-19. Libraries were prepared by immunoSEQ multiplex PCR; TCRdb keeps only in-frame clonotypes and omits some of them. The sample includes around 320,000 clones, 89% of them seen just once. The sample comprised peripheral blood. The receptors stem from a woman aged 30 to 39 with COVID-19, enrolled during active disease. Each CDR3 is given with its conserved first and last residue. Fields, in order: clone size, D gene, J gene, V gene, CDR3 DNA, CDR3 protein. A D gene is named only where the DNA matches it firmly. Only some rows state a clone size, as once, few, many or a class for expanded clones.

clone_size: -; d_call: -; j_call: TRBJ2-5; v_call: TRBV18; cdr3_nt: TGTGCCAGCTCACCAGGCAGGGGAGTAGAGACCCAGTACTTC; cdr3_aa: CASSPGRGVETQYF
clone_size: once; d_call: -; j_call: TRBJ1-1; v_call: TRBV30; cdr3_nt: TGTGCCTGGAGTTCGGACACTGAAGCTTTCTTT; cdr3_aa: CAWSSDTEAFF
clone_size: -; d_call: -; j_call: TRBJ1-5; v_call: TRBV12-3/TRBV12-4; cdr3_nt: TGTGCCAGCAGTTACGGGGATCGTCAGCCCCAGCATTTT; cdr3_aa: CASSYGDRQPQHF
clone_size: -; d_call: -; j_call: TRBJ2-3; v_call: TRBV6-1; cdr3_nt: TGTGCCAGCAGTGAAGGAACGGGACTCACGCAGTATTTT; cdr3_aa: CASSEGTGLTQYF
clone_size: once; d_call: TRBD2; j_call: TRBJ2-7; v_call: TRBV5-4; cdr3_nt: TGTGCCAGCAGCTTGGATGCTAGCGGGGGAGAGCAGTACTTC; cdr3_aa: CASSLDASGGEQYF
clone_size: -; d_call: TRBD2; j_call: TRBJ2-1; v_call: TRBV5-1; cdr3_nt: TGCGCCAGCAGCTTGGCCGTGGGGCCAGCGGGGATCTACAATGAGCAGTTCTTC; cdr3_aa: CASSLAVGPAGIYNEQFF
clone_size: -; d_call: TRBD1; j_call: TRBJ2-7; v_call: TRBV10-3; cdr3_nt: TGTGCCATCAGTACCGGGACAGGGGGTTTTGGCGAGCAGTACTTC; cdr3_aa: CAISTGTGGFGEQYF
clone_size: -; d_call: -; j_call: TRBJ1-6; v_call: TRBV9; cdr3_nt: TGTGCCAGCAGCGGGGCGAGCTCCTATAATTCACCCCTCCACTTT; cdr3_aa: CASSGASSYNSPLHF
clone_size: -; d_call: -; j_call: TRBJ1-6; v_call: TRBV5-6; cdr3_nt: TGTGCCAGCAGCTTGGTTCAGGGGTGGGATTCACCCCTCCACTTT; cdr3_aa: CASSLVQGWDSPLHF
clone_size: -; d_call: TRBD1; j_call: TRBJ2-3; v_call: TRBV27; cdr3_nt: TGTGCCAGCAGTTCGACAGGGCGTGAGACAGATACGCAGTATTTT; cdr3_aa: CASSSTGRETDTQYF
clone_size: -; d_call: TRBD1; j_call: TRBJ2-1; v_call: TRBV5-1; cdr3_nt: TGCGCCAGCAGCGGGACAGCGCTATACAATGAGCAGTTCTTC; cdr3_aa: CASSGTALYNEQFF
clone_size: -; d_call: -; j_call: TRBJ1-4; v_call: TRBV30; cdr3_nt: TGTGCCTGGAGTGGCGACTGGGAACTGTTTTTT; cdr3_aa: CAWSGDWELFF
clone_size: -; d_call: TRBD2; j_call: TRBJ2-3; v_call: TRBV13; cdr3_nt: TGTGCCAGCACCGGACTAGCGGGGGGTCTGAGCACAGATACGCAGTATTTT; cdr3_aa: CASTGLAGGLSTDTQYF
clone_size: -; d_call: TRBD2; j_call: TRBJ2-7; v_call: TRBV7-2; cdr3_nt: TGTGCCAGCAGCTCAGCGGGGGGGCGCTACGAGCAGTACTTC; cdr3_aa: CASSSAGGRYEQYF
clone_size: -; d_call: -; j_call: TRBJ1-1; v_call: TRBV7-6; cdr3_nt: TGTGCCAGCAGCATTGCAGGGGTCACTGAAGCTTTCTTT; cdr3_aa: CASSIAGVTEAFF
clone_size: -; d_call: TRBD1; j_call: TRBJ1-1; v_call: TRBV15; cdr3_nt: TGTGCCACCAGCAGAGGGCCGCCAGGGGGCCAGAACACTGAAGCTTTCTTT; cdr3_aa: CATSRGPPGGQNTEAFF
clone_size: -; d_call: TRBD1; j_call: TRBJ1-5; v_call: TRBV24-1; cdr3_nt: TGTGCCACCAGTGATGACTGGGACAGTATCGATCAGCCCCAGCATTTT; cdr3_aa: CATSDDWDSIDQPQHF
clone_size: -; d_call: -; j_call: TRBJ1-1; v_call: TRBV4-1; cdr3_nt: TGCGCCAGCAGGGGGGGGGCGAGGAACACTGAAGCTTTCTTT; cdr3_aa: CASRGGARNTEAFF
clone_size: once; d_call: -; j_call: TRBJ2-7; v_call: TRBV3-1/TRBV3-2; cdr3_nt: TGTGCCAGCAGCCAAGAAGGGTTTAATTGGACACCTTACGAGCAGTACTTC; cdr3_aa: CASSQEGFNWTPYEQYF
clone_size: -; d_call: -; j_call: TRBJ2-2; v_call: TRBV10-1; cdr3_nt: TGCGCCAGCAGTTCAAACACCGGGGAGCTGTTTTTT; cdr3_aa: CASSSNTGELFF
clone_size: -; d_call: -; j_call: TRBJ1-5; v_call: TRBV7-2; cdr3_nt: TGTGCCAGCAGCTGGGGTGGAGGGACTCAGCCCCAGCATTTT; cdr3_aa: CASSWGGGTQPQHF
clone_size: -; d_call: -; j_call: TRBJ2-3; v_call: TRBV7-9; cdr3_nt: TGTGCCAGCAGGGAGACAGGCAGAGGCACAGATACGCAGTATTTT; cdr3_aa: CASRETGRGTDTQYF
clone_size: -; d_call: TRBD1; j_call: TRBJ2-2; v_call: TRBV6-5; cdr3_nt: TGTGCCAGCAGTTACTCGGGACAGGGCATCACCGGGGAGCTGTTTTTT; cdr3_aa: CASSYSGQGITGELFF
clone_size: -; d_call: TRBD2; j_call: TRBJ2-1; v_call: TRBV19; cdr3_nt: TGTGCCAGTACGACTAGCGGCTCCTACAATGAGCAGTTCTTC; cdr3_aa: CASTTSGSYNEQFF
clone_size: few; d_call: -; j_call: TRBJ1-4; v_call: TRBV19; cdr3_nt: TGTGCCAGTAGTACAGACCGGGACATGCATGAAAAACTGTTTTTT; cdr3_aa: CASSTDRDMHEKLFF
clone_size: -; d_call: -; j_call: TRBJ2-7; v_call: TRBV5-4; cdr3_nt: TGTGCCAGCAGCTTGGCCTCCGAGCAGTACTTC; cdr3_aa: CASSLASEQYF
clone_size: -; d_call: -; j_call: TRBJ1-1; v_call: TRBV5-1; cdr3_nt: TGCGCCAGCAGCAATTGGGAGGGTGGTGGCACTGAAGCTTTCTTT; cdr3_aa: CASSNWEGGGTEAFF
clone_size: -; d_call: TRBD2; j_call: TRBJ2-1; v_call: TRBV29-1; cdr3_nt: TGCAGCGTTTGCCTAGCGGGGGGCAATGAGCAGTTCTTC; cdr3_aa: CSVCLAGGNEQFF
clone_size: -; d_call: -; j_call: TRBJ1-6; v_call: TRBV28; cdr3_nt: TGTGCCAGCACCCTAATGGGGGGGGCTGGTTCACCCCTCCACTTT; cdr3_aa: CASTLMGGAGSPLHF
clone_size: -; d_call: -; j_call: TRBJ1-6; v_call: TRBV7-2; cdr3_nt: TGTGCCAGCAGCTTGATAACAGGGCGTATGGTGCCCCTCCACTTT; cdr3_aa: CASSLITGRMVPLHF
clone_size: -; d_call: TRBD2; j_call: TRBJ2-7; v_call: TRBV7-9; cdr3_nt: TGTGCCAGCAGCCGTCGGGGGGATACCCTTGAGGAGCAGTACTTC; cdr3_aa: CASSRRGDTLEEQYF
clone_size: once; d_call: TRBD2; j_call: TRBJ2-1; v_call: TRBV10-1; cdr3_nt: TGCGCCAGCAGTGAGGCGTCTAGCGGCTACAATGAGCAGTTCTTC; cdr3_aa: CASSEASSGYNEQFF
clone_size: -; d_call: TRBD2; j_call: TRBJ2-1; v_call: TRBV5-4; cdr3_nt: TGTGCCAGTTTTCAAGCGGGGGAGCAGTTCTTC; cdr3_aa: CASFQAGEQFF
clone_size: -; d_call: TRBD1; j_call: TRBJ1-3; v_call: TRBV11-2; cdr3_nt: TGTGCCAGCAGCCCGGGGACAGCTGGAAACACCATATATTTT; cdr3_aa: CASSPGTAGNTIYF
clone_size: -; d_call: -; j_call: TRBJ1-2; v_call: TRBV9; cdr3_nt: TGTGCCTCGAAGGGGTTTGACTATGGCTACACCTTC; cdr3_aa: CASKGFDYGYTF
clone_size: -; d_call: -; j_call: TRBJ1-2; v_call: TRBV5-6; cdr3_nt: TGTGCCAGCAGCCGGGGAGGTCTGGGCTACACCTTC; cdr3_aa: CASSRGGLGYTF
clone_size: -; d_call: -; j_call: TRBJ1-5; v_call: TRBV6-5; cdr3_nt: TGTGCCAGCAGTTACGGGTTTACAACAGGTCAGCCCCAGCATTTT; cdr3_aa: CASSYGFTTGQPQHF
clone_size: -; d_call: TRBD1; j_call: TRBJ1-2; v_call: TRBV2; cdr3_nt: TGTGCCAGTACACCGACAGAGACAGGGCTGTGGGCGAACACCTTC; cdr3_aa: CASTPTETGLWANTF
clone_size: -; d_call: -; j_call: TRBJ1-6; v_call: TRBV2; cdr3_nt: TGTGCCAGCGCCGGACAGTCCTATAATTCACCCCTCCACTTT; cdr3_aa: CASAGQSYNSPLHF
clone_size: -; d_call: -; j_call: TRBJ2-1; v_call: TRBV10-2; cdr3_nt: TGCGCCAGCAGTGGCGAGCGGACCTCCTACAATGAGCAGTTCTTC; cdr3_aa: CASSGERTSYNEQFF
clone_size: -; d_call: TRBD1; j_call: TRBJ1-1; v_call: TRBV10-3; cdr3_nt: TGTGCCATCACTCCGGGACAGGGGGACACTGAAGCTTTCTTT; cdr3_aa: CAITPGQGDTEAFF
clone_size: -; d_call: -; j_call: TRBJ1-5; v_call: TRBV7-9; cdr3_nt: TGTGCCAGCAGCACGGGGGGGCCTAATCAGCCCCAGCATTTT; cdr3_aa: CASSTGGPNQPQHF
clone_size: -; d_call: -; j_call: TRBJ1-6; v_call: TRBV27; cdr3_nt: TGTGCCAGCAGTTTAGCCCTCGGACCCCTCCACTTT; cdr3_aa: CASSLALGPLHF
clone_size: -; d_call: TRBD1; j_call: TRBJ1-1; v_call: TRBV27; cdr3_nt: TGTGCCAGCAGTTTATCCCAGGGGGGGAACACTGAAGCTTTCTTT; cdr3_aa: CASSLSQGGNTEAFF
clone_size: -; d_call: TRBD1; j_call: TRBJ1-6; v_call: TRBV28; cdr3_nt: TGTGCCAGCAGCCTTCTAGGGACAGTTTCGGGCCTCTCACCCCTCCACTTT; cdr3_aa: CASSLLGTVSGLSPLHF
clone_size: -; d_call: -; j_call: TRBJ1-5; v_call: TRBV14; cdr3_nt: TGTGCCAGCAGCCTGACGGCCGGCGGACCCCAGCATTTT; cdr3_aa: CASSLTAGGPQHF
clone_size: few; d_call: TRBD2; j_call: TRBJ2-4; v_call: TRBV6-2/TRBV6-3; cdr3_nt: TGTGCCAGCAGTTACTTCAAGGCGGGGGGGAAAAACATTCAGTACTTC; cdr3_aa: CASSYFKAGGKNIQYF
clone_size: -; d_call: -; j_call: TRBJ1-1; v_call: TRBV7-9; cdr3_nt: TGTGCCAGCACCCCTCCGGGATCTCCTGAAGCTTTCTTT; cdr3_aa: CASTPPGSPEAFF
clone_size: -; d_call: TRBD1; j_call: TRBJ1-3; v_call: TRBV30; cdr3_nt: TGTGCCTGGACTACAGGGGCGAACACCATATATTTT; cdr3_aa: CAWTTGANTIYF
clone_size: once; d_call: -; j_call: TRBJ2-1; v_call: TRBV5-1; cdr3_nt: TGCGCCAGCAGCGCCTCGATCTCGGGGATCCTTTCCTACAATGAGCAGTTCTTC; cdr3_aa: CASSASISGILSYNEQFF
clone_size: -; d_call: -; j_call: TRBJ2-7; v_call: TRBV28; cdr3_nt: TGTGCCAGCAGCCCGTCAGGAGGGTCCCACGAGCAGTACTTC; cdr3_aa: CASSPSGGSHEQYF